This note documents a single T cell receptor beta chain sequence. What it binds is unknown. The study sorted every CD8+ T cell subset in triplicate at about 270,000 cells each. The CDR3 spans 15 residues. The germline V gene has CDR1 SQVTM and CDR2 ANQGSEA. The libraries of TRB cDNA were prepared using 5' RACE with UMI labels. TCRdb processed the 5' RACE reads again and assigns one entry to each CDR3 protein, with no DNA. Here the sample table reports about 23,000 distinct CDR3 sequences. This entry comes from a study of CXCR3-negative and CXCR3-positive naive CD8 T cells. Study conclusions and caveats: Memory cells differed in TRBV-TRBJ usage, but naive CXCR3-negative and CXCR3-positive cells had similar usage.

This TCR was recovered from a human donor in good health. Some clones in this sample may be carry-over from other donors' samples. Sequenced: memory CD8+ T cells from blood. V is TRBV29-1 and J is TRBJ2-7; TCRdb selects TRBD2, and the lack of DNA leaves this call unchecked. The CDR3 loop is CSVEAGGHAPDEQYF.